This entry lists 5 T cell receptor beta chains sequenced from one sample in a study of T cell responses to AZD1222 COVID-19 vaccine. Using immunoSEQ multiplex PCR, the repertoire was profiled, and TCRdb retains in-frame clones only, with some absent. The sample carries around 150,000 clones, approximately 92% recorded once. The starting material was peripheral blood, obtained 28 days after the second AZD1222 dose. The source of these receptors is an adult who received the AZD1222 COVID-19 vaccine.

The chain is built from TRBV2 and TRBJ1-2; D not resolved. The length of the CDR3 is 13 residues. Trimming took 3 bases from V and 4 from J, leaving 9 bases between them. CDR1 and CDR2 from the germline V gene are SNHLY and FYNNEI. In DNA, the CDR3 is TGTGCCAGCAGTGACATGGGCCCCTATGGCTACACCTTC. Translated: CASSDMGPYGYTF.

The chain links TRBV6-4 to TRBJ2-2; TRBD2 agrees at 9 bases. Trimming removed 6 bases from V and 6 bases from J; junction bases left unmatched: 11. This CDR3 comprises 16 residues. Per the germline V gene, CDR1 is MRHNA and CDR2 is SNTAGT. CDR3 loop: CASRHPGLAPAGELFF. CDR3 bases: TGTGCCAGCAGACACCCGGGACTAGCTCCCGCCGGGGAGCTGTTTTTT.

The V gene is TRBV5-8, the J gene TRBJ1-4; TRBD1 might be the D (5 bases). Per the germline V gene, CDR1 is SGHTS and CDR2 is YDEGEE. CDR3 size: 14 residues. Trimming shortened V by 0 bases and J by 8 bases, and 11 bases separated the two germline ends. The CDR3 reads CASSLVGAQEKLFF. The CDR3 nucleotides are TGTGCCAGCAGCTTGGTAGGGGCTCAGGAAAAACTGTTTTTT.

The chain is built from TRBV3-1 (or the pseudogene TRBV3-2) and TRBJ2-7; TRBD1 is a possible D gene (5 bases). Trimming pared 4 bases from V and 9 bases from J, leaving 13 bases between. This CDR3 comprises 12 residues. From germline, CDR1 is LGHDT and CDR2 YNNKEL (reference sequence). CDR3 protein: CASSLNPTAQYF. The CDR3, as DNA: TGTGCCAGCAGCCTAAACCCGACAGCGCAGTACTTC.

V gene TRBV7-6 combines with J gene TRBJ2-7, with 9 bases that match TRBD1. Looked up from germline, CDR1 is SGHVS and CDR2 is FNYEAQ. With 4 bases clipped from V and 4 bases from J, the junction kept 8 bases outside the gene matches. The CDR3 has 15 residues. The CDR3 sequence: CASSSETGGFYEQYF. CDR3 DNA: TGTGCCAGCAGCTCGGAGACAGGGGGTTTTTACGAGCAGTACTTC.